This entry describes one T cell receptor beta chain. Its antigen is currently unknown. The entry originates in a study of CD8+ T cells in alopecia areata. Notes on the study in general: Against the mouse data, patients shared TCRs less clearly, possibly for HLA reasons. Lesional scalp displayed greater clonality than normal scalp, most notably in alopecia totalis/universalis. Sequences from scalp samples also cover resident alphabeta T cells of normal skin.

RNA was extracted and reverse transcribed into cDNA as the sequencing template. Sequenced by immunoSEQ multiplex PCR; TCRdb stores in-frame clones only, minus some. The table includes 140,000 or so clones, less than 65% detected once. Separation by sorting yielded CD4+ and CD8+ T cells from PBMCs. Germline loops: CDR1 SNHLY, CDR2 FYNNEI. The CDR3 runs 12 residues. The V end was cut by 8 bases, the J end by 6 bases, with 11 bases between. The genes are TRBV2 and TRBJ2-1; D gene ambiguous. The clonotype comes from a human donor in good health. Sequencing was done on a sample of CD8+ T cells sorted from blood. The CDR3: CASRVSVNEQFF. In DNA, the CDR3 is TGTGCCAGCCGAGTATCAGTCAATGAGCAGTTCTTC.